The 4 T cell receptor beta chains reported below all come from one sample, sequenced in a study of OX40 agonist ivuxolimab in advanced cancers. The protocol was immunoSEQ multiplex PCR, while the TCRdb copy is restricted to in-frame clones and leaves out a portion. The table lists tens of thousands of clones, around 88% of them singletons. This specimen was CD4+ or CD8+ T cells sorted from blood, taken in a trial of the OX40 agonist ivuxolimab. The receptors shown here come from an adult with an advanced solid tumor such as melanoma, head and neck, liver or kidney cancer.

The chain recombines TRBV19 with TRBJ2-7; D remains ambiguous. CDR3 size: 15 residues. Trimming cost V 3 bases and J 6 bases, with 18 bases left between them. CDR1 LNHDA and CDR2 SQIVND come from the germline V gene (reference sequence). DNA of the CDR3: TGTGCCAGTAGTATGACGTCAGTCAGTATGGTCGAGCAGTACTTC. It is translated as CASSMTSVSMVEQYF.

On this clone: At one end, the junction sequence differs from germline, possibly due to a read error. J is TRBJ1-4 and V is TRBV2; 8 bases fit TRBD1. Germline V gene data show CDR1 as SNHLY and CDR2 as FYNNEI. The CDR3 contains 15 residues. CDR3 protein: CASSEMMGTGEGRIF. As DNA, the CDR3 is TGTGCCAGCAGTGAAATGATGGGGACAGGAGAGGGGCGGATTTTT.

CDR3: CASSPTGTDGNTIYF. The CDR3 region has the DNA TGTGCCAGCAGCCCGACCGGGACAGATGGAAACACCATATATTTT. The chain joins TRBV9 to TRBJ1-3, with TRBD1 identical over 7 bases. V was pared by 4 bases and J by 3 bases, with 7 bases of the junction left unmatched. The CDR3 spans 15 residues. Germline V lookup: CDR1 SGDLS, CDR2 YYNGEE.

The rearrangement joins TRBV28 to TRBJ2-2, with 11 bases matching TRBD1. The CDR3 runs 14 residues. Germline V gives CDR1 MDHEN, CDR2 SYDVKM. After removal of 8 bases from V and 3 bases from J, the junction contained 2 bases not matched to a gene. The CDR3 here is CASWDRGDTGELFF. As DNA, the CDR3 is TGTGCCAGCTGGGACAGGGGGGACACCGGGGAGCTGTTTTTT.